The 31 T cell receptor beta chains given below trace back to one sample, sequenced in a study of blood T cell repertoires in COVID-19. The table came from immunoSEQ multiplex PCR; TCRdb's copy has only in-frame clones and leaves some out. The sample has over 15,000 clones; approximately 88% are singletons. The specimen sequenced was peripheral blood. The receptor set was obtained from a man in his 60s with acute or convalescent COVID-19.

The chain uses TRBV24-1 and TRBJ2-2; weak D call: TRBD2 (5 bases). CDR1 KGHDR and CDR2 SFDVKD come from the germline V gene. V shed 7 bases and J shed 0 bases, with 8 bases lying between them. This CDR3 is 14 amino acids long. CDR3 nucleotides: TGTGCCACCAGCGGGAACACGAACACCGGGGAGCTGTTTTTT. Its translation is CATSGNTNTGELFF.

This chain uses TRBV27 with TRBJ2-1, with 8 bases identical to TRBD2. The junction had 2 bases not matched to a gene; V was cut back by 2 bases and J by 2 bases. The CDR3 has 15 residues. Germline CDR1 and CDR2: MNHEY and SMNVEV (reference sequence). Here the CDR3 reads CASSLGLAPYNEQFF. CDR3 DNA sequence: TGTGCCAGCAGTTTAGGACTAGCTCCCTACAATGAGCAGTTCTTC.

The gene calls are TRBV7-8 and TRBJ1-5; D gene ambiguous. CDR1 is SGHVS, CDR2 FQNEAQ, per germline. Deletions cut 1 base from V and 1 base from J, with 14 bases between. The CDR3 loop spans 17 amino acids. CDR3 nucleotide sequence: TGTGCCAGCAGCTTAGGGGGTTTCGGGGAAAGCAATCAGCCCCAGCATTTT. Its translation: CASSLGGFGESNQPQHF.

This clone has only one observation. The CDR3 nucleotides are TGTGCCAGCAGCTTGGTGGAGGTCCAAGAGACCCAGTACTTC. Residues: CASSLVEVQETQYF. The chain combines TRBV5-6 with TRBJ2-5; the D gene is possibly TRBD2 (5 bases). Germline V gene lookup returns CDR1 SGHDT and CDR2 YYEEEE. The CDR3 spans 14 residues. V lost 0 bases, J lost 1 base, and 7 bases lay in between.

CDR3 sequence: CASYTGGQGEQFF. The CDR3 DNA is TGCGCCAGCTATACGGGGGGGCAAGGTGAGCAGTTCTTC. V usage is TRBV5-1 and J usage is TRBJ2-1; TRBD2 aligns across 8 bases. The CDR3 is 13 amino acids. The V segment lost 7 bases and the J segment 9 bases; nucleotides outside the gene matches: 9. CDR1 is SGHRS, CDR2 YFSETQ, per germline.

The V and J genes are TRBV3-1 (or the pseudogene TRBV3-2) and TRBJ2-7, with D perhaps matching TRBD2 (5 bases). The CDR3 is 11 amino acids. V lost 5 bases to trimming and J lost 4 bases, with 6 bases between them. Looked up from germline, CDR1 is LGHDT and CDR2 is YNNKEL (reference sequence). The DNA of the CDR3 is TGTGCCAGCAGCAGGGAGTACGAGCAGTACTTC. Translated: CASSREYEQYF.

The rearrangement uses TRBV3-1 (or the pseudogene TRBV3-2) and TRBJ1-2; no clear D gene. The germline gives CDR1 LGHDT, CDR2 YNNKEL (reference sequence). Trimming left V 3 bases short and J 8 bases short, with 13 bases between. The CDR3 length is 13 residues. The CDR3 spells CASSQKNPGGYTF. CDR3 nucleotides: TGTGCCAGCAGCCAGAAGAACCCGGGGGGCTACACCTTC.

The CDR3 coding sequence is TGTGCCAGCAGCCCAATTAGTGGGGCCAACGTCCTGACTTTC. Translation: CASSPISGANVLTF. J is TRBJ2-6 and V is TRBV7-8, with no clear D. This CDR3 has 14 amino acids. Between the trimmed V and J ends, which lost 5 bases and 3 bases, there was a span of 8 bases. Germline values: CDR1 SGHVS, CDR2 FQNEAQ.

The gene calls are TRBV5-1 and TRBJ1-1; TRBD1 matches 8 bases. With V trimmed by 3 bases and J by 0 bases, 4 bases remained unmatched. The CDR3 covers 15 residues. Germline-derived CDR1 and CDR2 are SGHRS and YFSETQ. CDR3 loop: CASSSRTGMNTEAFF. The DNA for the CDR3 is TGCGCCAGCAGCTCACGGACAGGGATGAACACTGAAGCTTTCTTT.

The V call is TRBV7-9, the J call TRBJ1-6; 8 bases are shared with TRBD1. Germline values: CDR1 SEHNR, CDR2 FQNEAQ (reference sequence). V gave up 1 base and J gave up 1 base; unmatched junction bases: 0. CDR3 length: 16 residues. The CDR3 here is CASSLGQGSYNSPLHF. CDR3 sequence (DNA): TGTGCCAGCAGCTTAGGACAGGGGTCCTATAATTCACCCCTCCACTTT.

This rearrangement joins TRBV5-3 to TRBJ1-2; D uncertain. TRBV5-3 carries the ORF label, with uncertain function. The germline V and J ends were trimmed by 6 bases and 3 bases, with 12 bases remaining between them. This CDR3 has 13 residues. The CDR3 protein is CARKRLRDYGYTF. The CDR3 DNA sequence: TGTGCCAGAAAAAGGCTTCGGGACTATGGCTACACCTTC.

The chain joins TRBV10-3 to TRBJ2-5; the D gene is possibly TRBD2 (6 bases). Germline CDR1 reads ENHRY; CDR2 reads SYGVKD. There are 13 residues in the CDR3. Trimming shortened V by 10 bases and J by 4 bases, and 16 bases separated the two germline ends. CDR3: CATKGQGGETQYF. The DNA for the CDR3 is TGTGCCACAAAGGGTCAGGGAGGAGAGACCCAGTACTTC.

The CDR3 here is CASSGGRDTDTQYF. For the CDR3, the DNA is TGTGCCAGCAGTGGGGGCCGGGACACAGATACGCAGTATTTT. V and J are TRBV6-6 and TRBJ2-3; weak D call: TRBD1 (6 bases). Per the germline V gene, CDR1 is MNHNY and CDR2 is SVGAGI (reference sequence). This CDR3 is built from 14 residues. V lost 5 bases to trimming and J lost 2 bases, with 11 bases between them.

The chain is built from TRBV25-1 and TRBJ2-7; D might be TRBD1 (5 bases). Germline V gene lookup returns CDR1 MGHDK and CDR2 SYGVNS. Between the trimmed V and J ends, which lost 1 base and 0 bases, there was a span of 13 bases. The CDR3 is 16 amino acids. CDR3 sequence reads: CASSESGQGSSYEQYF. Here the CDR3 DNA reads TGTGCCAGCAGTGAATCTGGGCAGGGCAGCTCCTACGAGCAGTACTTC.

The rearrangement links TRBV3-1 (or the pseudogene TRBV3-2) to TRBJ1-4, with D perhaps matching TRBD1 (6 bases). This CDR3 region has 16 residues. V lost 0 bases and J 7 bases, leaving 15 bases between the germline ends. Per the germline V gene, CDR1 is LGHDT and CDR2 is YNNKEL (reference sequence). Here the CDR3 reads CASSQESGTGSEKLFF. CDR3 in DNA: TGTGCCAGCAGCCAAGAATCGGGAACAGGGTCTGAAAAACTGTTTTTT.

The chain links TRBV18 to TRBJ1-1, with 11 bases matching TRBD1. The CDR3 has 16 residues. The junction had 8 bases not matched to a gene; V was cut back by 3 bases and J by 5 bases. Germline V CDR1 and CDR2: KGHSH, LQKENI. This chain's CDR3 is CASSPGTGGRWTEAFF. CDR3 nucleotide sequence: TGTGCCAGCTCACCCGGGACAGGGGGAAGATGGACTGAAGCTTTCTTT.

CDR3 DNA sequence: TGTGCCAGCAGTTACAGTAGAAACCAGGACTACGAGCAGTACTTC. This translates into CASSYSRNQDYEQYF. The rearrangement joins TRBV6-5 to TRBJ2-7, with D unclear. This CDR3 is 15 amino acids long. CDR1 and CDR2 from the germline V gene are MNHEY and SVGAGI. V was pared by 2 bases and J by 3 bases, with 14 bases between.

The rearrangement links TRBV19 to TRBJ1-2; 9 positions match TRBD1. The CDR3 runs 14 residues. V lost 7 bases to trimming and J lost 3 bases; unmatched junction nucleotides: 6. Germline CDR1 LNHDA, CDR2 SQIVND (reference sequence). In DNA form, the CDR3 reads TGTGCCAGTATTGAGACAGGGGGACACTATGGCTACACCTTC. As protein: CASIETGGHYGYTF.

V gene TRBV5-1 combines with J gene TRBJ1-2, with TRBD1 matching 11 bases. This CDR3 comprises 15 residues. The germline CDR1 and CDR2 sequences are SGHRS and YFSETQ. V dropped 4 bases and J dropped 5; count of bases not matched to a gene: 7. CDR3 in amino acids: CASSPRTGGGYGYTF. The CDR3 DNA reads as TGCGCCAGCAGCCCTCGGACAGGGGGCGGTTATGGCTACACCTTC.

The chain is built from TRBV6-5 and TRBJ1-1; no clear D. CDR3 length: 14 residues. CDR1 and CDR2 (germline): MNHEY, SVGAGI. Trimming shortened V by 4 bases and J by 0 bases, and 9 bases separated the two germline ends. The CDR3 DNA reads as TGTGCCAGCAGTTCTGGTGGGCTGAACACTGAAGCTTTCTTT. It yields the protein CASSSGGLNTEAFF.

The genes are TRBV6-6 and TRBJ1-3; the D gene is possibly TRBD1 (5 bases). The CDR3 has 13 amino acids. V was cut by 7 bases and J by 8 bases, with 15 bases left in between. Germline CDR1 and CDR2: MNHNY and SVGAGI (reference sequence). In nucleotides, the CDR3 is TGTGCCAGCAAGCCGGCGGGGCGGGACACCATATATTTT. Its translation: CASKPAGRDTIYF.

This clone was seen only once. This chain's CDR3 is CASSLTRRAAYEQYF. The CDR3 DNA reads as TGTGCCAGCAGCCTCACCCGGAGGGCCGCCTACGAGCAGTACTTC. V gene TRBV3-1 (or the pseudogene TRBV3-2) combines with J gene TRBJ2-7, with D tentatively TRBD2 (6 bases). Germline V lookup: CDR1 LGHDT, CDR2 YNNKEL (reference sequence). The CDR3 covers 15 residues. V was pared by 4 bases and J by 2 bases, with 15 bases between.

In this sample, this clone turned up a few times. The CDR3 nucleotides are TGTGCCAGCAGCTTAATGGGGGGATATAATGAAAAACTGTTTTTT. Translation gives CASSLMGGYNEKLFF. V is TRBV7-9 and J is TRBJ1-4, with D possibly being TRBD1 (5 bases). The CDR3 spans 15 residues. V was cut by 2 bases and J by 4 bases, with 11 bases left in between. The germline gives CDR1 SEHNR, CDR2 FQNEAQ (reference sequence).

Here the CDR3 reads CASSSNRAGELFF. The CDR3 coding sequence is TGTGCCAGCAGCTCGAACAGGGCCGGGGAGCTGTTTTTT. This rearrangement joins TRBV7-3 to TRBJ2-2; the D gene is possibly TRBD1 (6 bases). The V gene's germline CDR1 is SGHTA and CDR2 FQGTGA. The CDR3 has 13 residues. The V gene lost 4 bases and the J gene lost 6 bases, with 9 bases spanning the gap. Looking up the rest from reference TRBV7-3 and TRBJ2-2 gives the full variable domain: GAGVSQTPSNKVTEKGKYVELRCDPISGHTALYWYRQSLGQGPEFLIYFQGTGAADDSGLPNDRFFAVRPEGSVSTLKIQRTERGDSAVYLCASSSNRAGELFFGEGSRLTVL.

The chain employs TRBV13 and TRBJ2-7; TRBD1 matches at 10 bases. Germline V gives CDR1 PRHDT, CDR2 FYEKMQ (reference sequence). The CDR3 length is 15 residues. The V segment lost 7 bases and the J segment 6 bases; nucleotides outside the gene matches: 12. CDR3 in DNA: TGTGCCAGCATCTCTTTTGGGACAGGGGCGGTCGAGCAGTACTTC. Its protein product is CASISFGTGAVEQYF.

V and J are TRBV13 and TRBJ2-2; maybe TRBD1 (6 bases). Germline V lookup: CDR1 PRHDT, CDR2 FYEKMQ (reference sequence). This CDR3 region has 14 residues. V was trimmed by 3 bases and J by 4 bases, leaving 9 bases between them. The CDR3 sequence is CASSLGTFTGELFF. The CDR3 bases are TGTGCCAGCAGCTTGGGGACATTCACCGGGGAGCTGTTTTTT.

Points on this clone: One end of the junction varies from germline; a read error may be responsible. V and J are TRBV20-1 and TRBJ2-3, with 11 bases matching TRBD2. Germline CDR1 and CDR2: DFQATT and SNEGSKA (reference sequence). This CDR3 comprises 10 residues. CDR3 protein: CSARGTSGFF. The DNA for the CDR3 is TGCAGTGCCAGAGGGACTAGCGGCTTTTTT.

This chain uses TRBV11-1 with TRBJ2-7, with D perhaps matching TRBD1 (6 bases). CDR3 length equals 12 residues. Trimming took off 5 bases at V and 9 bases at J, with 14 bases between the two ends. The germline CDR1 and CDR2 sequences are SGHAT and FQDESV (reference sequence). The CDR3 region is CASSGRTALQYF. In DNA form, the CDR3 reads TGTGCCAGCAGCGGCCGGACAGCGTTGCAGTACTTC.

The rearrangement joins TRBV19 to TRBJ1-1; 7 bases map to TRBD1. CDR1 is LNHDA and CDR2 is SQIVND in the germline V gene (reference sequence). This CDR3 contains 15 residues. V lost 7 bases, J lost 1 base, and 9 bases stayed unmatched. CDR3 coding DNA: TGTGCCAGTACGAGAGAGGGGGCAGGGAACACTGAAGCTTTCTTT. It translates to CASTREGAGNTEAFF.

The V and J genes are TRBV30 and TRBJ1-2; no clear D gene. CDR3 size: 15 residues. Per germline, CDR1 GTSNPN and CDR2 SVGIG (reference sequence). Trimming took 1 base from V and 2 from J, leaving 14 bases between them. This chain's CDR3 is CAWSGVLETNYGYTF. In DNA form, the CDR3 reads TGTGCCTGGAGTGGCGTCCTAGAAACAAACTATGGCTACACCTTC.

This sequence joins TRBV28 and TRBJ2-7; D is ambiguous. The CDR3 has 14 residues. CDR1 MDHEN and CDR2 SYDVKM come from the germline V gene. V lost 5 bases and J lost 4, with 15 bases in between. The CDR3 loop reads CASSAPPRPYEQYF. CDR3 nucleotides: TGTGCCAGCAGTGCGCCACCGAGGCCTTACGAGCAGTACTTC.